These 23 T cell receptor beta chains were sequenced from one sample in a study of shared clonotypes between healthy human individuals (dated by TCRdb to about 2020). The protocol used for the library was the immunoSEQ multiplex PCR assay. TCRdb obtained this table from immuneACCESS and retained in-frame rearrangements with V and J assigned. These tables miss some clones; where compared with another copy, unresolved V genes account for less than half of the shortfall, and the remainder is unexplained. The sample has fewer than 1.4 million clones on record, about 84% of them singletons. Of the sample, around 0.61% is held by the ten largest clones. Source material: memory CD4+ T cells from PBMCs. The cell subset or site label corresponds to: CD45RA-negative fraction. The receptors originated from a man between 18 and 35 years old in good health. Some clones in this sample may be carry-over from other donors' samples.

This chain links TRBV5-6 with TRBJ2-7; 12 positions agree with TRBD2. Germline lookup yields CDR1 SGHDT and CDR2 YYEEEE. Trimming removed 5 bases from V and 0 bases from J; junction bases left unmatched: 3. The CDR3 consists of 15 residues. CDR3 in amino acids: CASSRLAGASYEQYF. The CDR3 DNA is TGTGCCAGCAGTAGACTAGCGGGAGCCTCCTACGAGCAGTACTTC. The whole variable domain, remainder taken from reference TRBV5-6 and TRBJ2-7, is DAGVTQSPTHLIKTRGQQVTLRCSPKSGHDTVSWYQQALGQGPQFIFQYYEEEERQRGNFPDRFSGHQFPNYSSELNVNALLLGDSALYLCASSRLAGASYEQYFGPGTRLTVT.

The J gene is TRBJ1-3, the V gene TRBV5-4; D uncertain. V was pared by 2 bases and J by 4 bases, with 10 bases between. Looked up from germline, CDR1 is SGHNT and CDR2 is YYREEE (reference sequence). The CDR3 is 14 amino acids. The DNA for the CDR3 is TGTGCCAGCAGCTTTTCCCGTGGGGGAAACACCATATATTTT. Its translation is CASSFSRGGNTIYF.

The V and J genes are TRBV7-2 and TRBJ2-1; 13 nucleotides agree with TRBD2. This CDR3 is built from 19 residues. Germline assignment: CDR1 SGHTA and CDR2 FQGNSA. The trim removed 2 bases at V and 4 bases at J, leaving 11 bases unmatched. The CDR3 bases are TGTGCCAGCAGCTTACCGGGACTAGCGGGAACCCCGACGTACAATGAGCAGTTCTTC. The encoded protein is CASSLPGLAGTPTYNEQFF.

The CDR3 is CASCKERRSSLYGYTF. The CDR3 coding sequence is TGTGCCAGCTGTAAAGAACGCAGATCCTCGCTCTATGGCTACACCTTC. V gene TRBV28 combines with J gene TRBJ1-2; unclear D gene. Germline V CDR1 and CDR2: MDHEN, SYDVKM. The CDR3 sequence is 16 residues long. The V and J ends lost 8 bases and 4 bases respectively, with 23 bases between them.

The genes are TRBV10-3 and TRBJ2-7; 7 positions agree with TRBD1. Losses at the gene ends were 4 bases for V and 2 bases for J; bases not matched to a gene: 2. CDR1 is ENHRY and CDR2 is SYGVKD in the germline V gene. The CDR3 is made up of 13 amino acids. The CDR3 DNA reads TGTGCCATCAGTGGACAGGGTACCTACGAGCAGTACTTC. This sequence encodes CAISGQGTYEQYF.

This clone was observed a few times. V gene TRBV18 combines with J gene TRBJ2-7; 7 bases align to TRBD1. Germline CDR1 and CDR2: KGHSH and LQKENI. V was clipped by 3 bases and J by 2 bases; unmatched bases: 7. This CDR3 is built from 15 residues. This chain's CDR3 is CASSPTLDRAYEQYF. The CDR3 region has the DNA TGTGCCAGCTCACCTACCCTTGACAGGGCCTACGAGCAGTACTTC.

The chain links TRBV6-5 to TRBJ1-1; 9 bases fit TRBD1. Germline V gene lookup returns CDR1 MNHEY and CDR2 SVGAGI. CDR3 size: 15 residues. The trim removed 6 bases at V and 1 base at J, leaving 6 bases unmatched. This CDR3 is CASRDGQGWNTEAFF. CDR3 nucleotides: TGTGCCAGCAGGGATGGACAGGGGTGGAACACTGAAGCTTTCTTT.

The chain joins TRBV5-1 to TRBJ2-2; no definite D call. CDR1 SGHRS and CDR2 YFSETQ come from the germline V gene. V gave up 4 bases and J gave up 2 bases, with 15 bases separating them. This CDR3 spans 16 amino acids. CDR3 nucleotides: TGCGCCAGCAGCCCGAGAACGGGCGGTAACACCGGGGAGCTGTTTTTT. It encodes CASSPRTGGNTGELFF. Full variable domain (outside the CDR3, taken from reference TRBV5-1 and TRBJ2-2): KAGVTQTPRYLIKTRGQQVTLSCSPISGHRSVSWYQQTPGQGLQFLFEYFSETQRNKGNFPGRFSGRQFSNSRSEMNVSTLELGDSALYLCASSPRTGGNTGELFFGEGSRLTVL.

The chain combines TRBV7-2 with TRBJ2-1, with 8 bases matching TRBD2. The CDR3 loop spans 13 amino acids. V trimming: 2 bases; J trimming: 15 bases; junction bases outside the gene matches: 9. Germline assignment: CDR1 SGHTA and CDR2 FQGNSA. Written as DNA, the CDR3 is TGTGCCAGCAGCTTAACCGGACTAGCCGGTCCGTTCTTC. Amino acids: CASSLTGLAGPFF.

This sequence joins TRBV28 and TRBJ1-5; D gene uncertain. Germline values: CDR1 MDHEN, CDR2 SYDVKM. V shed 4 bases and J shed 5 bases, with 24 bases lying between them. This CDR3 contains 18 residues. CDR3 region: CASSSPKRGRATHQPQHF. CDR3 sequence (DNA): TGTGCCAGCAGTTCCCCTAAACGAGGCAGAGCTACCCATCAGCCCCAGCATTTT.

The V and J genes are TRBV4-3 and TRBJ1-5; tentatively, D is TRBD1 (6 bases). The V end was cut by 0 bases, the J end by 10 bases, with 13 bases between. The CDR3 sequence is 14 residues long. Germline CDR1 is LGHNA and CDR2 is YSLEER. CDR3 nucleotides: TGCGCCAGCAGCCAAGAAGCTGACAGGCCTCCCCAGCATTTT. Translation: CASSQEADRPPQHF.

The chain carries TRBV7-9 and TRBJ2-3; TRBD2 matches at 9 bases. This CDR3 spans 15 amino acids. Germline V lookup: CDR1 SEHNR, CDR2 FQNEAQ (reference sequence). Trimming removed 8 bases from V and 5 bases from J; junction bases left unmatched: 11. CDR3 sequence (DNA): TGTGCCAGCCGGACCTGGGGCGGGAGGGAAGATACGCAGTATTTT. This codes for CASRTWGGREDTQYF.

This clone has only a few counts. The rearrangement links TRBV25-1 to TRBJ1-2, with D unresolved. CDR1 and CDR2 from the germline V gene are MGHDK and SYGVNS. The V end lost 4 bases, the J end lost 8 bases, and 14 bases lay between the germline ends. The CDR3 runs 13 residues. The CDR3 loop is CASSGGVGRGYTF. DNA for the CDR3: TGTGCCAGCAGTGGAGGCGTGGGAAGGGGCTACACCTTC.

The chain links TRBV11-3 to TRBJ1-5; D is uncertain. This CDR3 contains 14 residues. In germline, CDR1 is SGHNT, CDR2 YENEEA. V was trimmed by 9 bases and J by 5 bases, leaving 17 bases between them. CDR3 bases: TGTGCCAGAGGACGGCGGGAGCTAGATCAGCCCCAGCATTTT. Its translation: CARGRRELDQPQHF.

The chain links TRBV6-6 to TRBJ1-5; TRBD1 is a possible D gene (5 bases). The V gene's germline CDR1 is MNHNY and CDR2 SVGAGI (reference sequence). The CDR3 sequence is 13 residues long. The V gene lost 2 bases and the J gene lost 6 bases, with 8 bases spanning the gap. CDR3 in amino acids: CASSYTGGQPQHF. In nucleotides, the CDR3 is TGTGCCAGCAGTTACACGGGGGGTCAGCCCCAGCATTTT.

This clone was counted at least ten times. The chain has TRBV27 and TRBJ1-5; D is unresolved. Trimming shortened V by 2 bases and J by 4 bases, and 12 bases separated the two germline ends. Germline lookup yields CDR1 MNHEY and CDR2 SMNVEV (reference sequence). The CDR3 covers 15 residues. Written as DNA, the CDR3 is TGTGCCAGCAGTTTAGTGGGGAAAGGGAATCAGCCCCAGCATTTT. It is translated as CASSLVGKGNQPQHF.

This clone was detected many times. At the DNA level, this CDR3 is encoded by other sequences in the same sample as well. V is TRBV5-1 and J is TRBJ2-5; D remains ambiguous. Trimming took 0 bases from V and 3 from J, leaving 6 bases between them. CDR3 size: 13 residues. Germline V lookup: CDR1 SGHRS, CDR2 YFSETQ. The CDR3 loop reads CASSLAGKETQYF. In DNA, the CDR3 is TGCGCCAGCAGCTTGGCCGGAAAAGAGACCCAGTACTTC. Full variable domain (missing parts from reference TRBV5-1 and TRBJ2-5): KAGVTQTPRYLIKTRGQQVTLSCSPISGHRSVSWYQQTPGQGLQFLFEYFSETQRNKGNFPGRFSGRQFSNSRSEMNVSTLELGDSALYLCASSLAGKETQYFGPGTRLLVL.

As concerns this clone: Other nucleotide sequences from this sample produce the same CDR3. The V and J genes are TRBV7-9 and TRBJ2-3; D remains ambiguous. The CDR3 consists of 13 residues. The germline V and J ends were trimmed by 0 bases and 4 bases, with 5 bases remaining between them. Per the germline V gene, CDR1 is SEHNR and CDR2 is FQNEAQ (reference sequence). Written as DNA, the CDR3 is TGTGCCAGCAGCTTAGCAGGCGCAGATACGCAGTATTTT. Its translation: CASSLAGADTQYF.

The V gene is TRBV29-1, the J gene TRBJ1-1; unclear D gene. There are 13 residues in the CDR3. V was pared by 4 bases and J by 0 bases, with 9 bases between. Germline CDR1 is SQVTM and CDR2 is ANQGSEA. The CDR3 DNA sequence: TGCAGCGTTGCAAAACTGTTGAACACTGAAGCTTTCTTT. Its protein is CSVAKLLNTEAFF.

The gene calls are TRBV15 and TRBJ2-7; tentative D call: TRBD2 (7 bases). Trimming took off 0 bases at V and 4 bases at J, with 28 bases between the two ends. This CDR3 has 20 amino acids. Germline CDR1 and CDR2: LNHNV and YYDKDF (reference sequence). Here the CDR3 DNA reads TGTGCCACCAGCAGAGATCCCGCCCTTGGCGCGGGGGCCCCGGGTTACGAGCAGTACTTC. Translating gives CATSRDPALGAGAPGYEQYF.

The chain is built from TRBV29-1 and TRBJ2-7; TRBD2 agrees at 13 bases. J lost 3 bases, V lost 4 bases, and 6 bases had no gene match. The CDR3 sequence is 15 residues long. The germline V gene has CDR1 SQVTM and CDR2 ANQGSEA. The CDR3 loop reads CSVGTSGRGFYEQYF. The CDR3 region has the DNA TGCAGCGTTGGTACTAGCGGGAGGGGATTCTACGAGCAGTACTTC.

CDR3 DNA sequence: TGTGCCAGCAGCCAAATATTAGCGGGAGAGCAGTTCTTC. Its protein product is CASSQILAGEQFF. The chain joins TRBV14 to TRBJ2-1, with 8 bases matching TRBD2. There are 13 residues in the CDR3. The ends lost 2 bases at V and 10 bases at J; junction bases unmatched: 4. CDR1 and CDR2 (germline): SGHDN, FVKESK.

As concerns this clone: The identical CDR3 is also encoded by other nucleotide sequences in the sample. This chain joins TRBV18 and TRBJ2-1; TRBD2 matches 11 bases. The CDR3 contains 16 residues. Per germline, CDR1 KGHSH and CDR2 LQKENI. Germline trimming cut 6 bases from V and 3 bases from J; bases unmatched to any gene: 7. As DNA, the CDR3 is TGTGCCAGCTCCACCACCGGGACTAGCGGCTACAATGAGCAGTTCTTC. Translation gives CASSTTGTSGYNEQFF.